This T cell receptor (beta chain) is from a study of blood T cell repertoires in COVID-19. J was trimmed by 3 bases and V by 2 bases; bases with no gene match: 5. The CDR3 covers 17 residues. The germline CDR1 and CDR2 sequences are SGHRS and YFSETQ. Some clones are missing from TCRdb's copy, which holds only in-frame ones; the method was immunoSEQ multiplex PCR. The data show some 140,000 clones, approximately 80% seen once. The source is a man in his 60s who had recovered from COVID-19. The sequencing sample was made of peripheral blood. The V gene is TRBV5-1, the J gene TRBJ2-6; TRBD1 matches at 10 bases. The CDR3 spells CASSFRQGAGGANVLTF. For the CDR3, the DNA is TGCGCCAGCAGCTTCCGACAGGGGGCTGGTGGGGCCAACGTCCTGACTTTC.